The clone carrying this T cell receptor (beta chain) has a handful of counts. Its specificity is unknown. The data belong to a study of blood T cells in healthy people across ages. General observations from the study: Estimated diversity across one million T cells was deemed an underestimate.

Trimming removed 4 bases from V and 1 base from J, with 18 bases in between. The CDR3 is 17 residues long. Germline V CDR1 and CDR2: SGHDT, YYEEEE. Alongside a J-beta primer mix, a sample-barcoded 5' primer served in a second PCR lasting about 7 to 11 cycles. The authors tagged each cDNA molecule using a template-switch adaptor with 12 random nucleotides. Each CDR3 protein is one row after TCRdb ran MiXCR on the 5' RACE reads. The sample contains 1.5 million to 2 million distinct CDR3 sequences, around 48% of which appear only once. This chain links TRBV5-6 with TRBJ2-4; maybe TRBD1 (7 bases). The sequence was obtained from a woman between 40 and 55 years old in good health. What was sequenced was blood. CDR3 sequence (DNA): TGTGCCAGCAGCGTGTCCTTCAGGGGGGTGGCCAAAAACATTCAGTACTTC. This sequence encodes CASSVSFRGVAKNIQYF. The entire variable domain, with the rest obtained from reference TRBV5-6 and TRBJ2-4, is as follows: DAGVTQSPTHLIKTRGQQVTLRCSPKSGHDTVSWYQQALGQGPQFIFQYYEEEERQRGNFPDRFSGHQFPNYSSELNVNALLLGDSALYLCASSVSFRGVAKNIQYFGAGTRLSVL.